Listed below are T cell receptor beta chains from one sample, sequenced in a study of graft-versus-host responses after intestinal transplantation. This table comes from immunoSEQ multiplex PCR, and its TCRdb copy is limited to in-frame clones, with some not included. The sample shows about 97,000 clones, 80% to 95% of them seen only once. The sequencing here drew on PBMCs, taken roughly 410 days after intestinal transplant. The receptor source for this set is a human patient who received an intestinal transplant, so some T cells may come from the graft donor. Both conserved end residues are part of each CDR3. The D gene is left open where the match is weak. Size is omitted from some rows. Given values are once, few, many or a class for expanded clones.

V gene,clone size,J gene,D gene,CDR3 DNA,CDR3 protein
TRBV5-4,.,TRBJ2-5,.,TGTGCCAGCAGCACCCAGACTACCTGGTCCGAGACCCAGTACTTC,CASSTQTTWSETQYF
TRBV10-3,.,TRBJ2-7,TRBD1,TGTGCCATTAGACAGGGCGGCTACGAGCAGTACTTC,CAIRQGGYEQYF
TRBV2,.,TRBJ1-6,TRBD1,TGTGCCAGCAGTGAGTTAGGGACAGTTGGGTCACCCCTCCACTTT,CASSELGTVGSPLHF
TRBV6-1,.,TRBJ2-3,.,TGTGCCAGCAGTGACCAGTTTGATACGCAGTATTTT,CASSDQFDTQYF
TRBV4-1,.,TRBJ2-1,.,TGCGCCAGCAGCCACCGGGGGGCGTACAATGAGCAGTTCTTC,CASSHRGAYNEQFF
TRBV7-9,.,TRBJ2-3,TRBD2,TGTGCCAGCAGCCCAAGGACTAGCGGGGGGGCAGATACGCAGTATTTT,CASSPRTSGGADTQYF
TRBV9,.,TRBJ2-6,.,TGTGCCAGCAGCGGACGACAGCTCTCTGGGGCCAACGTCCTGACTTTC,CASSGRQLSGANVLTF
TRBV27,.,TRBJ2-3,.,TGTGCCAGCAGTTTATCGGGGGTACCGCCCACAGATACGCAGTATTTT,CASSLSGVPPTDTQYF
TRBV7-9,.,TRBJ1-4,.,TGTGCCAGCAGCCTTATCGCTACCGACGGCTTTAATGAAAAACTGTTTTTT,CASSLIATDGFNEKLFF
TRBV27,.,TRBJ1-6,.,TGTGCCAGCAGTTTTCTCGACGTAGTGTCACCCCTCCACTTT,CASSFLDVVSPLHF
TRBV19,.,TRBJ2-2,.,TGTGCCACCCTGAGAGGGACCGGGGAGCTGTTTTTT,CATLRGTGELFF
TRBV7-3,once,TRBJ2-7,.,TGTGCCAGCAGCTCCCAGGGTGGAGGGTACGAGCAGTACTTC,CASSSQGGGYEQYF
TRBV5-5,.,TRBJ1-1,.,TGTGCCAGCAGCCCCCGACCCACTATTGAAGCTTTCTTT,CASSPRPTIEAFF
TRBV27,.,TRBJ2-3,.,TGTGCCAGCCTAGGCCCGGGGCCCGGCACAGATACGCAGTATTTT,CASLGPGPGTDTQYF
TRBV7-2,.,TRBJ1-2,TRBD1,TGTGCCAGCAGCGCAGCAGGGGGCTTCGGGGGCTACACCTTC,CASSAAGGFGGYTF
TRBV9,.,TRBJ1-6,.,TGTGCCAGCAGCGCCAGCCTTCAAAATTCACCCCTCCACTTT,CASSASLQNSPLHF
TRBV6-5,few,TRBJ2-7,.,TGTGCCAGCAAGCCATCCCCTTCGTCCCATTACGAGCAGTACTTC,CASKPSPSSHYEQYF
TRBV2,.,TRBJ2-5,.,TGTGCCAGCAGCACTATGACAAACGCCGCCCAAGAGACCCAGTACTTC,CASSTMTNAAQETQYF
TRBV2,once,TRBJ1-5,.,TGTGCCAGCAGTCAACGAGGGGGAACCGGGACCGGATTACATTGTCATTTT,CASSQRGGTGTGLHCHF
TRBV5-1,.,TRBJ1-2,TRBD1,TGCGCCAGCAAGTCGGCAGGGGGCTCCTATGGCTACACCTTC,CASKSAGGSYGYTF
TRBV13,.,TRBJ1-3,.,TGTGCCAGCAGCTTAGGACGGGGGGCTGGAAACACCATATATTTT,CASSLGRGAGNTIYF
TRBV2,.,TRBJ2-7,TRBD2,TGTGCCAGCACGAGTTTAGCGGGGGGAGGAGACGAGCAGTACTTC,CASTSLAGGGDEQYF
TRBV28,.,TRBJ2-6,.,TGTGCCAGCAGTTTAAGGGACACTTGGGCCAACGTCCTGACTTTC,CASSLRDTWANVLTF
TRBV28,.,TRBJ1-5,.,TGTGCCAGCAGCGTGGGAGCCCCAGGCAATCAGCCCCAGCATTTT,CASSVGAPGNQPQHF
TRBV19,.,TRBJ1-6,TRBD1,TGTGCCACCGGACAGGGATTTCAAGCCCTCCACTTT,CATGQGFQALHF
TRBV27,few,TRBJ1-6,TRBD1,TGTGCCAGCAGAACCGGGACAGCCTATAATTCACCCCTCCACTTT,CASRTGTAYNSPLHF
TRBV10-3,.,TRBJ2-5,TRBD1,TGTGCCATCAGTGAGTCAGGACAGGGGCCGCAAGAGACCCAGTACTTC,CAISESGQGPQETQYF
TRBV20-1,.,TRBJ2-1,.,TGCAGTGCTCAAGGACAGAACAACCAGTTCTTC,CSAQGQNNQFF
TRBV15,.,TRBJ1-2,TRBD1,TGTGCCACCAGCAGGGACAGGGGGCTGGGCTATGGCTACACCTTC,CATSRDRGLGYGYTF
TRBV19,.,TRBJ1-5,TRBD1,TGTGCCAGTAGGGACAGGGAGTACCAGCCCCAGCATTTT,CASRDREYQPQHF
TRBV10-3,.,TRBJ2-1,.,TGTGCCATCAGTGATGAGGGCAATGAGCAGTTCTTC,CAISDEGNEQFF
TRBV19,.,TRBJ1-2,.,TGTGCCAGTTGCGATACAGGGACATGCCCCTATGGCTACACCTTC,CASCDTGTCPYGYTF
TRBV9,.,TRBJ2-7,.,TGTGCCAGCAGCGTTGGCCAGGCCCCCTCCTACGAGCAGTACTTC,CASSVGQAPSYEQYF
TRBV6-5,.,TRBJ1-1,.,TGTGCCAGCAGTTATTTCGGGGCCGTGAGCACTGAAGCTTTCTTT,CASSYFGAVSTEAFF
TRBV2,.,TRBJ1-1,.,TGTGCCAGCAAAAGAACAGAGGCTGTGGACACTGAAGCTTTCTTT,CASKRTEAVDTEAFF
TRBV14,.,TRBJ2-7,TRBD1,TGTGCCAGCAGCTACGGGACAGGGGGCATGGCCGAGCAGTACTTC,CASSYGTGGMAEQYF
TRBV11-2,.,TRBJ2-7,.,TGTGCCAGCAGCTTAGGGCAGGGGAATTACGAGCAGTACTTC,CASSLGQGNYEQYF
TRBV6-1,.,TRBJ2-7,.,TGTGCCAGCAGTGAGGGCGGGCAGTCCTCCTACGAGCAGTACTTC,CASSEGGQSSYEQYF
TRBV7-8,once,TRBJ1-2,.,TGTGCCAGCAGCTTAGTGGGGACCGCCCATGGCTACACCTTC,CASSLVGTAHGYTF
TRBV5-1,.,TRBJ2-3,TRBD1,TGCGCCAGCCGGACACGACAGGGGAAAACAGATACGCAGTATTTT,CASRTRQGKTDTQYF
TRBV6-4,.,TRBJ2-6,.,TGTGCCAGCAGTGAGGCTTCTGGGGCCAACGTCCTGACTTTC,CASSEASGANVLTF
TRBV7-6,.,TRBJ2-7,.,TGTGCCAGCAGCTCCCGGGACTCCCCCTACGAGCAGTACTTC,CASSSRDSPYEQYF
TRBV10-1,few,TRBJ1-1,.,TGCGCCAGCAAGGGCTCAGGCAGCACTGAAGCTTTCTTT,CASKGSGSTEAFF
TRBV7-8,medium-sized,TRBJ1-1,TRBD1,TGTGCCAGCAGCCTAGACAGGGTTGGCCTGGGCACTGAAGCTTTCTTT,CASSLDRVGLGTEAFF
TRBV19,.,TRBJ2-1,.,TGTGCCAGTAGTTGGACTGGGGGCAATGAGCAGTTCTTC,CASSWTGGNEQFF
TRBV18,.,TRBJ1-5,.,TGTGCCAGCTCACCCGGGTGGGGTCAGCCCCAGCATTTT,CASSPGWGQPQHF
TRBV5-6,.,TRBJ2-7,.,TGTGCCAGCCGCCCGGGAAGAGGGGAGCAGTACTTC,CASRPGRGEQYF
TRBV15,.,TRBJ2-7,.,TGTGCCACCAGCACCCGAAGGGGGAACGAGCAGTACTTC,CATSTRRGNEQYF
TRBV7-9,.,TRBJ2-5,TRBD2,TGTGCCAGCAGCCCATTAGCGGGGGGAAGAGAGACCCAGTACTTC,CASSPLAGGRETQYF
TRBV27,.,TRBJ1-4,.,TGTGCCAGCAGCCCCCTTCAGGGACGAGGGAAGGAAAAACTGTTTTTT,CASSPLQGRGKEKLFF
TRBV6-1,.,TRBJ1-2,TRBD1,TGTGCCAGCAGTGAAGGGACAGGGGTCGGCTATGGCTACACCTTC,CASSEGTGVGYGYTF
TRBV9,.,TRBJ2-3,.,TGTGCCAGTTCAGGGTACTTCACAGATACGCAGTATTTT,CASSGYFTDTQYF
TRBV5-5,.,TRBJ2-1,.,TGTGCCAGCAGCTTGTTTGAATTCTCATACAATGAGCAGTTCTTC,CASSLFEFSYNEQFF
TRBV10-3,.,TRBJ1-5,.,TGTGCCATCAGTGCAAATTCCAGGAATAGCAATCAGCCCCAGCATTTT,CAISANSRNSNQPQHF
TRBV9,.,TRBJ1-5,.,TGTGCCAGCAGCGCCGGCCCAAATCAGCCCCAGCATTTT,CASSAGPNQPQHF
TRBV4-1,.,TRBJ1-1,TRBD1,TGCGCCAGCAGCCAGGGCGCAGGGGGGGACACTGAAGCTTTCTTT,CASSQGAGGDTEAFF
TRBV7-8,.,TRBJ1-1,.,TGTGCCAGCAGCGACCCCCCCCGCGGGGACACTGAAGCTTTCTTT,CASSDPPRGDTEAFF
TRBV18,.,TRBJ2-5,TRBD2,TGTGCCAGCTCACCTAGCGGGGGAGGAGAGACCCAGTACTTC,CASSPSGGGETQYF
TRBV25-1,.,TRBJ2-6,.,TGTGCCAGCGATTTCAGGGGCCGTATAAACTCTGGGGCCAACGTCCTGACTTTC,CASDFRGRINSGANVLTF
TRBV7-9,.,TRBJ2-3,.,TGTGCCAGCAGCTTAGCTGGGCGCACAGATACGCAGTATTTT,CASSLAGRTDTQYF